This TCR beta chain was identified during a study of control samples from healthy donors and cancer patients. Method: immunoSEQ multiplex PCR; TCRdb's copy keeps in-frame clones and lacks some. The data hold more than 25,000 clones, with approximately 93% observed a single time. This CDR3 spans 16 amino acids. CDR1 is SGHTA and CDR2 is FQGNSA in the germline V gene. After removal of 5 bases from V and 0 bases from J, the junction contained 7 bases not matched to a gene. Sequenced: blood. The rearrangement links TRBV7-2 to TRBJ2-1; 7 bases match TRBD2. This clonotype was sampled from a man in his fifties or sixties in good health. In DNA, the CDR3 is TGTGCCAGCAGCAGACTAGCAGCAAGCTCCTACAATGAGCAGTTCTTC. Translating gives CASSRLAASSYNEQFF.